This T cell receptor (beta chain) was retrieved from a study of blood T cells in healthy people across ages (dated by TCRdb to the mid-2010s). As for the study more broadly: In model experiments, template switching captured roughly one uniquely barcoded TCR beta cDNA molecule for every two T cells. Using deep sequencing normalized with unique cDNA molecular identifiers, the study measured how TCR beta repertoire diversity changes with age. Using the same blood draw, the study looked at two additional independent replicas of 1 million unique cDNA reads for two donors, one aged 18 to 30 and the other aged 80 or older. To avoid experimental bias, donors of different ages were spread randomly across the sequencing lanes. Donors were grouped into four age groups: young (average approximately 16 years), middle-aged (roughly 38), aged (roughly 67) and long-lived (around 82).

In regard to this clonotype: Its antigen specificity is not known. Base qualities are missing; no much larger clone stands one base away.

Trimming costs V 6 bases and J 5 bases, and their ends lie 13 bases apart. The CDR3 numbers 14 residues from cysteine through phenylalanine. The only DNA kept is the CDR3, 42 bases in frame from the first base. Donors were 39 systemically healthy Caucasian individuals from Russia aged roughly 6 to 90 years. Each donor gave approximately 9.3 milliliters of peripheral blood, collected into EDTA-treated Vacutainer tubes. Ficoll-Paque density-gradient centrifugation was used to isolate PBMCs, with at least 7 million per sample. Trizol reagent was used to extract total RNA from PBMCs, with at least 5 micrograms per sample. Naive CD45RAhigh/CD27high T cell percentages were measured by flow cytometry on a PBMC aliquot from every donor. To prepare the library, 5' RACE was applied. Sequencing was carried out with an Illumina HiSeq 2500. A second PCR of about 6 to 11 cycles was performed with a sample-barcoded 5' primer and a J-beta primer mix. A unique molecular identifier was introduced onto each TCR beta cDNA molecule by a template-switch 5' adaptor carrying 12 random nucleotides. Each sample yielded at least 2.5 million CDR3-containing paired-end reads. First-strand cDNA synthesis was performed from all RNA using the Mint cDNA synthesis kit, with priming by a TRBC-specific oligonucleotide. After uracil-DNA glycosylase treatment, a first 18-cycle PCR used universal primers M1SS and BC2_uni_R on all cDNA. In the source study's methods: Each sample was normalized by randomly selecting 1 million high-quality reads, each carrying a distinct molecular identifier. Instead of being binned into consensus sequences, reads that shared molecular identifiers were thrown out. MiTCR, set to a Q25 quality threshold and the strictest error-elimination algorithm, was used for CDR3 identification, clonotype clustering and error correction. Lower-bound total TCR beta diversity was estimated with a nonparametric unseen species model using Euler transformation. Through fastp at Q25 and MiXCR, TCRdb rebuilt clones from the public reads, retaining in-frame beta chains. Rows are combined by CDR3 protein, so each entry shows the most common genes and DNA. The V and J calls come from TCRdb's annotation, not from the publication. The sample table lists about 1.1 million distinct CDR3 sequences, around two fifths of them with a count of one. The biggest ten clones account for around 13% of the sample.

Study-level results and caveats: Conclusive comparison of naive and antigen-experienced compartments was prevented by the profiling of bulk unsorted PBMCs. The percentage of naive T cells measured by flow cytometry correlated strongly with observed TCR beta diversity. As age increased, observed TCR beta diversity per million T cells dropped in a roughly linear way, and a significant reduction was already evident by age about 40. Donor CMV infection status was unknown, potentially confounding age-related changes in expanded clonotypes. Estimates of total diversity from one million sequenced T cells were regarded as lower bounds and underestimates. Compared with the aged group, more naive CD4+ T cells, fewer expanded clones and increased TCR diversity were shown by the long-lived group, suggesting age selection.

Material for sequencing was blood. The receptor was derived from a man in his late teens or twenties in good health. The sequence is built from TRBV12-3 or TRBV12-4 and TRBJ1-4, and perhaps TRBD1 as D gene, on 6 matching bases. The CDR3 is CASRISGTNEKLFF. The DNA is as follows: TGTGCCAGCAGGATATCCGGGACAAATGAAAAACTGTTTTTT.